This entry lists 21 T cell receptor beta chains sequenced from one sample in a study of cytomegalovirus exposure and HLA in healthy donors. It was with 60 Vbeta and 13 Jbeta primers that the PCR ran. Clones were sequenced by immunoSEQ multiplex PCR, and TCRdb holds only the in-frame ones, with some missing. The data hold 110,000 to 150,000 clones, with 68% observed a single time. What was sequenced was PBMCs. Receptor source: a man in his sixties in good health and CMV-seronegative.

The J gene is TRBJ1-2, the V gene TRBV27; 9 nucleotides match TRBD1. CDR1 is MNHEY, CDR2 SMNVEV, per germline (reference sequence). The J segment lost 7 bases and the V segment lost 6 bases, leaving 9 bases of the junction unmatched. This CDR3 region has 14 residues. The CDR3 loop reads CASRTRDRVAGYTF. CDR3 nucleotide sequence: TGTGCCAGCAGAACTCGGGACAGGGTGGCTGGCTACACCTTC.

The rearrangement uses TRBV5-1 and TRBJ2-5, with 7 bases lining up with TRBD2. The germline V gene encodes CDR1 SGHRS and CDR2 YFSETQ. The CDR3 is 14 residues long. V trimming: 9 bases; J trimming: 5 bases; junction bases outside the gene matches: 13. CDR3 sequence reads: CATTMGGPGETQYF. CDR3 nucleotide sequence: TGCGCCACCACGATGGGAGGGCCTGGGGAGACCCAGTACTTC.

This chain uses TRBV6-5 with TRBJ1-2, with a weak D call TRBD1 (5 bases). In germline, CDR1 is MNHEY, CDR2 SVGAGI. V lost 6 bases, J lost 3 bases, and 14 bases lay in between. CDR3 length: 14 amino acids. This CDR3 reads CASSRLLQDYGYTF. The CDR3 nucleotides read TGTGCCAGCAGCCGATTGCTACAGGACTATGGCTACACCTTC.

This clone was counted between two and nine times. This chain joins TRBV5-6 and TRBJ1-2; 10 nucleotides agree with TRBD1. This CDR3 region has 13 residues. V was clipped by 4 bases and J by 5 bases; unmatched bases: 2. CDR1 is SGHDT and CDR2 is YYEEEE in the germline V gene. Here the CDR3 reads CASSQGQGYGYTF. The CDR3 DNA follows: TGTGCCAGCAGCCAGGGACAGGGGTATGGCTACACCTTC. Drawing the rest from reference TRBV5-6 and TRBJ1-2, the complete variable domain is DAGVTQSPTHLIKTRGQQVTLRCSPKSGHDTVSWYQQALGQGPQFIFQYYEEEERQRGNFPDRFSGHQFPNYSSELNVNALLLGDSALYLCASSQGQGYGYTFGSGTRLTVV.

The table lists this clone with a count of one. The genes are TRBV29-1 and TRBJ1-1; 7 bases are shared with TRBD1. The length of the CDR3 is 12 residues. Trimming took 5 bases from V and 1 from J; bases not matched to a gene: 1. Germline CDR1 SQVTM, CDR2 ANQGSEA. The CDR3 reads CSVRTGNTEAFF. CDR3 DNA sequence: TGCAGCGTTAGGACAGGGAACACTGAAGCTTTCTTT.

The CDR3 DNA reads as TGTGCCAGCAGCTTAGCGGACAGGGTGCAGCCCCAGCATTTT. As protein: CASSLADRVQPQHF. The rearrangement links TRBV7-2 to TRBJ1-5; 8 bases agree with TRBD1. CDR3 length: 14 residues. J gave up 7 bases and V 0 bases, and 2 bases lay outside the gene matches. The V gene's germline CDR1 is SGHTA and CDR2 FQGNSA.

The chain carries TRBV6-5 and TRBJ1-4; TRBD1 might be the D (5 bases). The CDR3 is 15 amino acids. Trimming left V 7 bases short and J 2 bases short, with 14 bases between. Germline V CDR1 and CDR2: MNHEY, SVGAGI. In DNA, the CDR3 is TGTGCCAGCATGAAAGGGGCGTACACTAATGAAAAACTGTTTTTT. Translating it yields CASMKGAYTNEKLFF.

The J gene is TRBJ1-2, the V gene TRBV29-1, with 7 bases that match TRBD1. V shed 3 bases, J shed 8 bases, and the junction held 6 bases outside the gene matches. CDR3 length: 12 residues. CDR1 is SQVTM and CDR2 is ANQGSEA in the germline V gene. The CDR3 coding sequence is TGCAGCGTTGACGACAGGGTGAGAGGCTACACCTTC. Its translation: CSVDDRVRGYTF.

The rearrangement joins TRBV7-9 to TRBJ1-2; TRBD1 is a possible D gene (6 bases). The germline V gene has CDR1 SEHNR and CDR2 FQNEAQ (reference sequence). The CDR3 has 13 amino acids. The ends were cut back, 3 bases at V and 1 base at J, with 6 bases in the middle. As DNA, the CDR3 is TGTGCCAGCAGCTTGGACAGTAACTATGGCTACACCTTC. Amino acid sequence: CASSLDSNYGYTF.

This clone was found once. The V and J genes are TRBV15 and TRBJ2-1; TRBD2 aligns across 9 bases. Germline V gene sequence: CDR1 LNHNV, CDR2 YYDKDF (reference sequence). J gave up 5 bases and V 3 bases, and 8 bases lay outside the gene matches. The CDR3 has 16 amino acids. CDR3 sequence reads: CATSSTRLAGNNEQFF. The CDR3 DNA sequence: TGTGCCACCAGCAGTACGCGGCTAGCGGGAAACAATGAGCAGTTCTTC.

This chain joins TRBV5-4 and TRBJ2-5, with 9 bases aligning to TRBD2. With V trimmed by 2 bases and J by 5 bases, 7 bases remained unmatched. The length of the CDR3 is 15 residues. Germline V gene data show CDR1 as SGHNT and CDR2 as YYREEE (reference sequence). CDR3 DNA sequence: TGTGCCAGCAGCTTAGGCCTAGCGGGAAGCGAGACCCAGTACTTC. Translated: CASSLGLAGSETQYF.

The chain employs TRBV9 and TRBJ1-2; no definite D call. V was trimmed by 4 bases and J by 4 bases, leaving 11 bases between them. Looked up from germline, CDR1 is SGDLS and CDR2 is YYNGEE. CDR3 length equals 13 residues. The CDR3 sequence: CASSPRGLYGYTF. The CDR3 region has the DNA TGTGCCAGCAGCCCCAGAGGGCTCTATGGCTACACCTTC.

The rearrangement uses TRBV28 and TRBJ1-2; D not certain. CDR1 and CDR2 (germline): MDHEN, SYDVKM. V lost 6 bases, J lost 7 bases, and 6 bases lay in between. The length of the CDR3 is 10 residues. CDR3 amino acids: CASRRVGYTF. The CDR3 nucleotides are TGTGCCAGCAGGCGGGTTGGCTACACCTTC.

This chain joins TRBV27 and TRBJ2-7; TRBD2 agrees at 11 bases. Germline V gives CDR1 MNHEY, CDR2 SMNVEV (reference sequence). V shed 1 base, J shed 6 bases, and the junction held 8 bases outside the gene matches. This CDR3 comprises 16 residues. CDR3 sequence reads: CASSLLAGGPLGEQYF. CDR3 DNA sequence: TGTGCCAGCAGTTTATTAGCGGGAGGGCCTTTAGGCGAGCAGTACTTC.

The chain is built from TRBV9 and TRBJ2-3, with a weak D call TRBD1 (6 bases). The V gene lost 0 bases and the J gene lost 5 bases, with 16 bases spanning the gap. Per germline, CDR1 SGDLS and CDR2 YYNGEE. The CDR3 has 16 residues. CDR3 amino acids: CASSVDLAATGDTQYF. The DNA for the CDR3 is TGTGCCAGCAGCGTAGATCTAGCCGCGACAGGAGATACGCAGTATTTT. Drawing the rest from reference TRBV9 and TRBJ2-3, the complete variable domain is DSGVTQTPKHLITATGQRVTLRCSPRSGDLSVYWYQQSLDQGLQFLIQYYNGEERAKGNILERFSAQQFPDLHSELNLSSLELGDSALYFCASSVDLAATGDTQYFGPGTRLTVL.

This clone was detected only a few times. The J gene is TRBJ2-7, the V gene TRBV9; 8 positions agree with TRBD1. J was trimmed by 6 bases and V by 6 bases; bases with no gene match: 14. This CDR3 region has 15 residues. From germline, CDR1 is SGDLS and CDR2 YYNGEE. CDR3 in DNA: TGTGCCAGCATTTTAATTGGACAGGGTGAGGGCGAGCAGTACTTC. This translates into CASILIGQGEGEQYF.

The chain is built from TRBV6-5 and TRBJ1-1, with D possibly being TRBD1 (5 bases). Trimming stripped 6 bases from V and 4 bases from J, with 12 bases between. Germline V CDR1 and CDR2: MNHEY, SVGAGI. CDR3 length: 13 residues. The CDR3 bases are TGTGCCAGCAGCCCGGGGGGGGGCACTGAAGCTTTCTTT. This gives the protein CASSPGGGTEAFF.

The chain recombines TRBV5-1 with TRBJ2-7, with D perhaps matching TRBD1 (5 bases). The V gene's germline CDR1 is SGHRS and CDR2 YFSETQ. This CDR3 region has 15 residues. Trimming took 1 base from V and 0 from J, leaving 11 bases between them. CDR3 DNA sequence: TGCGCCAGCAGCTTGTGGTACAGGAGCTCCTACGAGCAGTACTTC. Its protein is CASSLWYRSSYEQYF.

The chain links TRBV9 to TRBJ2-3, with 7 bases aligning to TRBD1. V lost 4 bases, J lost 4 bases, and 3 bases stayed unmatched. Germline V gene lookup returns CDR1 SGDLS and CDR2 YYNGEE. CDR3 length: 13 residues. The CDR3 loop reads CASSMTGSDTQYF. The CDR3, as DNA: TGTGCCAGCAGCATGACAGGGTCAGATACGCAGTATTTT.

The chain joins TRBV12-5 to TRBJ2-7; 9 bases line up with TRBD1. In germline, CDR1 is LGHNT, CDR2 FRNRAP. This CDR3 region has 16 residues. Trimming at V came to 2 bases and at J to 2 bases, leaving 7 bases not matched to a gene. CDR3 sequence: CASGLTTGTGTYEQYF. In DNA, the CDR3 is TGTGCTAGTGGTTTGACAACCGGGACAGGGACCTACGAGCAGTACTTC. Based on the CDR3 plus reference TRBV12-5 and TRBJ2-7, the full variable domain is DARVTQTPRHKVTEMGQEVTMRCQPILGHNTVFWYRQTMMQGLELLAYFRNRAPLDDSGMPKDRFSAEMPDATLATLKIQPSEPRDSAVYFCASGLTTGTGTYEQYFGPGTRLTVT.

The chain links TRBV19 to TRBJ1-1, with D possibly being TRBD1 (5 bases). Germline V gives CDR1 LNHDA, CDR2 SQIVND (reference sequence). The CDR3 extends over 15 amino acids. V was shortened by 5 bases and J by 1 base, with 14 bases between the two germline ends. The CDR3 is CASSSDGHTNTEAFF. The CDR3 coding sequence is TGTGCCAGTAGTTCCGATGGACATACGAACACTGAAGCTTTCTTT.